This T cell receptor (beta chain) was captured by sequencing in a study of T cells in women clearing cervical HPV infection. Study-level information: Controls' single incident HPV16 infection cleared within 12 months without precancer.

The data were produced by immunoSEQ multiplex PCR, yet TCRdb's version contains in-frame clones alone and is incomplete. Its table lists roughly 25,000 clones. The CDR3 is 13 amino acids. Germline lookup yields CDR1 DFQATT and CDR2 SNEGSKA (reference sequence). Notes on this clone: The observed sequence ends 3 residues before the CDR3 terminus, with the missing tail filled in from the germline J gene.

This sequence originates from a woman aged 18 to 69 with a cervical HPV16 infection that either progressed to CIN3+ or cleared (not recorded which). The chain has TRBV20-1 and TRBJ1-2; D uncertain. The sequenced material came from blood buffy coat. The CDR3 bases that were read are TGCAGTGCTAGAGATCCGGGGTTGTCGGGC. Protein: CSARDPGLSG. The entire CDR3 protein is CSARDPGLSGYTF.